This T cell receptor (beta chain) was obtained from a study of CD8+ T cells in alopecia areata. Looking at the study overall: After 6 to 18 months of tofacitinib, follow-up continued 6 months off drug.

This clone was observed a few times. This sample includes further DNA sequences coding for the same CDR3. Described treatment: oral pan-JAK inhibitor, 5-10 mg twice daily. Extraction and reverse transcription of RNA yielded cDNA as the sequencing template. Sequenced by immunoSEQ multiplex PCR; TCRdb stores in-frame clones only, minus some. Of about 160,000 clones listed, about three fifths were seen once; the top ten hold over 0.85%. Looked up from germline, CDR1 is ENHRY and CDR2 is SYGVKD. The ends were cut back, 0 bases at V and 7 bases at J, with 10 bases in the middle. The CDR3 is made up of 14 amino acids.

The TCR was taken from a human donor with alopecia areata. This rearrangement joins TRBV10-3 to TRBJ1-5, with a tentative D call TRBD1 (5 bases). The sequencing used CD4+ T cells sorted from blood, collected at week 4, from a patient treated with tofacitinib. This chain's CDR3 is CAISESGGGQPQHF. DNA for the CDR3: TGTGCCATCAGTGAGTCTGGTGGGGGGCAGCCCCAGCATTTT.